The T cell receptor beta chain described here comes from a study of T cell repertoires in cytomegalovirus infection. TCRdb analysed the reads with MiXCR anew, one entry per CDR3 protein. The sample lists about 51,000 distinct CDR3 sequences, roughly 20% occurring once. This clonotype was detected only a few times. The antigen is not known. The CDR3 spans 15 residues. The ends were cut back, 5 bases at V and 2 bases at J, with 16 bases in the middle. The input for sequencing was CD8+ T cells from cultured PBMCs, taken from culture after CMV antigen stimulation. The V and J genes are TRBV12-3 or TRBV12-4 and TRBJ2-7; D unresolved. The TCR comes from a human donor in good health (CMV status not recorded). Some clones in this sample may be carry-over from other donors' samples. CDR3 nucleotide sequence: TGTGCCAGCAGTCCGAGGACGGCCGCACCCTACGAGCAGTACTTC. It encodes CASSPRTAAPYEQYF.